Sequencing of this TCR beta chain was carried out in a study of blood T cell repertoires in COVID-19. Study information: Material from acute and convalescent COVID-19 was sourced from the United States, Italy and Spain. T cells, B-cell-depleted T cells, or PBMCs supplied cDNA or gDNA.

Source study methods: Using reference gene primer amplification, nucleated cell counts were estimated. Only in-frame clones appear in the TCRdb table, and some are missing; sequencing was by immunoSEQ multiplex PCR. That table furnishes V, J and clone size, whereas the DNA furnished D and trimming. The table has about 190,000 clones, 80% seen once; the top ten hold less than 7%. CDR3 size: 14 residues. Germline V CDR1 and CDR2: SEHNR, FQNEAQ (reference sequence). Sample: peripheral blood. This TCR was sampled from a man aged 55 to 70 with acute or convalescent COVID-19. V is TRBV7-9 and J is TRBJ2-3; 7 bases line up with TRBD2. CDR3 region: CATTGLYSTDTQYF. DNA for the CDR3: TGTGCTACGACGGGACTATATAGCACAGATACGCAGTATTTT. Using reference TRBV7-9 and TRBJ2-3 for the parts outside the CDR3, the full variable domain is DTGVSQNPRHKITKRGQNVTFRCDPISEHNRLYWYRQTLGQGPEFLTYFQNEAQLEKSRLLSDRFSAERPKGSFSTLEIQRTEQGDSAMYLCATTGLYSTDTQYFGPGTRLTVL.